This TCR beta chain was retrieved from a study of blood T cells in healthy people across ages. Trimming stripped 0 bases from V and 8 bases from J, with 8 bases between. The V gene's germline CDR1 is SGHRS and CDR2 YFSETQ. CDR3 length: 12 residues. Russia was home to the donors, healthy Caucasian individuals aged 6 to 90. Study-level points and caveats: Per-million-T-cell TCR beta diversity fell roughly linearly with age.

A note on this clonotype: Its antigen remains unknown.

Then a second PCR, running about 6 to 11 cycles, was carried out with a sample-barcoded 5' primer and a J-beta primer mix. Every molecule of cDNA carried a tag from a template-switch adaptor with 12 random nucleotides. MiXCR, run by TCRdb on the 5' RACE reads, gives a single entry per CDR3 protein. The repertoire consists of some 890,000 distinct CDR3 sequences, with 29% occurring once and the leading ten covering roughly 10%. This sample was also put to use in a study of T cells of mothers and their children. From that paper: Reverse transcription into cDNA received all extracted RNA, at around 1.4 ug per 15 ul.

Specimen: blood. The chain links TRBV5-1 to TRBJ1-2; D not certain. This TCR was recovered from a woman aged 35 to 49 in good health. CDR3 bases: TGCGCCAGCAGCTTGGAGATGCGGGGCTACACCTTC. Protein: CASSLEMRGYTF.